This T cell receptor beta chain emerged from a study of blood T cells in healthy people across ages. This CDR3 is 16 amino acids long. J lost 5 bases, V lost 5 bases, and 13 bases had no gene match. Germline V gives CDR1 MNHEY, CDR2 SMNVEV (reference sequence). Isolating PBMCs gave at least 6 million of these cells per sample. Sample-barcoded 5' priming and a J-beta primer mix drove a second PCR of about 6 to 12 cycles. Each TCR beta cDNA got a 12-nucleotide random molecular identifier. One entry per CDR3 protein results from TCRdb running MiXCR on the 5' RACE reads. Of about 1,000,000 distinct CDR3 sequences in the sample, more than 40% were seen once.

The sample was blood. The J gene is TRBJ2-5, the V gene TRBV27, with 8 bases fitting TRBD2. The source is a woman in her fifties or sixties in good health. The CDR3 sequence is CASSPITSGGWETQYF. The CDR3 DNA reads TGTGCCAGCAGTCCAATCACCTCGGGAGGGTGGGAGACCCAGTACTTC.